This entry features one T cell receptor (beta chain) sequence. Its antigen is unidentified. The data originate from a study of T cells in Graves' hyperthyroidism and ophthalmopathy. Study results and caveats: Peripheral blood also featured most of the thyroid clonotypes expanded above 0.001. A model of 13 V-J pairs discriminated ophthalmopathy from stable hyperthyroidism.

Participants, patients aged 18 to 65, had newly diagnosed hyperthyroidism with a duration under 2 months. TCR beta CDR3 region amplification was performed from RNA transcripts. RT-PCR in the first round (using the HTBI primer set) targeted the TCR CDR3. TCRdb reprocessed the multiplex PCR reads with MiXCR, giving one entry per CDR3 protein. The top ten clones hold around 3.6% of a sample with around 350,000 distinct CDR3 sequences, 19% of them seen once. The ends were cut back, 0 bases at V and 2 bases at J, with 8 bases in the middle. The CDR3 runs to 14 residues. Germline V gives CDR1 MGHRA, CDR2 YSYEKL.

The material sequenced was blood. This TCR was sampled from a woman under 30 with Graves' hyperthyroidism. V and J are TRBV4-1 and TRBJ2-7; D uncertain. The CDR3 bases are TGCGCCAGCAGCCAAGAAAGAGGCCCCTACGAGCAGTACTTC. Its translation is CASSQERGPYEQYF.